The 20 T cell receptor beta chains below come from one sample, sequenced in a study of OX40 agonist ivuxolimab in advanced cancers. Using immunoSEQ multiplex PCR, the repertoire was profiled, and TCRdb retains in-frame clones only, with some absent. The sample yields 100,000 to 150,000 clones, less than 95% seen once. Sequences were derived from CD4+ or CD8+ T cells sorted from blood, sampled in a trial of the OX40 agonist ivuxolimab. The receptors derive from an adult with an advanced solid tumor such as melanoma, head and neck, liver or kidney cancer.

This clone was detected a few times. The J gene is TRBJ1-4, the V gene TRBV7-8; the D gene is possibly TRBD1 (6 bases). Germline CDR1 is SGHVS and CDR2 is FQNEAQ. V was cut by 3 bases and J by 5 bases, with 10 bases left in between. This CDR3 spans 14 amino acids. The CDR3 nucleotides are TGTGCCAGCAGCTTGGGACACCGGAATGAAAAACTGTTTTTT. Translation: CASSLGHRNEKLFF. The entire variable domain, with the rest obtained from reference TRBV7-8 and TRBJ1-4, is as follows: GAGVSQSPRYKVAKRGQDVALRCDPISGHVSLFWYQQALGQGPEFLTYFQNEAQLDKSGLPSDRFFAERPEGSVSTLKIQRTQQEDSAVYLCASSLGHRNEKLFFGSGTQLSVL.

The rearrangement links TRBV5-6 to TRBJ2-3, with D hard to call. This CDR3 comprises 15 residues. In germline, CDR1 is SGHDT, CDR2 YYEEEE. Trimming took 2 bases from V and 4 from J, leaving 14 bases between them. The CDR3 loop reads CASSLLVGKADTQYF. As DNA, the CDR3 is TGTGCCAGCAGCTTACTGGTAGGGAAGGCAGATACGCAGTATTTT.

CDR3 DNA sequence: TGTGCCAGCAGTGCCGGGACTAGCTTCTCCTACGAGCAGTACTTC. Amino acid sequence: CASSAGTSFSYEQYF. This chain connects TRBV28 to TRBJ2-7; 9 bases align to TRBD2. Germline V gene lookup returns CDR1 MDHEN and CDR2 SYDVKM. The CDR3 runs 15 residues. The J segment lost 0 bases and the V segment lost 5 bases, leaving 5 bases of the junction unmatched.

The J gene is TRBJ1-5, the V gene TRBV6-1, with D perhaps matching TRBD1 (5 bases). The CDR3 runs 14 residues. Germline CDR1 MNHNS, CDR2 SASEGT. V was clipped by 3 bases and J by 6 bases, with 12 bases between them. The CDR3 sequence: CASSDRDGGQPQHF. The CDR3 DNA reads as TGTGCCAGCAGTGACCGGGACGGAGGTCAGCCCCAGCATTTT.

V usage is TRBV6-5 and J usage is TRBJ2-7, with 8 nucleotides matching TRBD1. CDR3 length: 14 residues. The germline V gene has CDR1 MNHEY and CDR2 SVGAGI. Trimming at V came to 4 bases and at J to 0 bases, leaving 2 bases not matched to a gene. The CDR3 reads CASSSTGVSYEQYF. In DNA, the CDR3 is TGTGCCAGCAGTTCGACAGGGGTCTCCTACGAGCAGTACTTC.

The CDR3 here is CASSADRTYNEQFF. The CDR3, as DNA: TGTGCCAGCAGTGCCGACAGGACCTACAATGAGCAGTTCTTC. The chain has TRBV25-1 and TRBJ2-1, with D possibly being TRBD1 (6 bases). The CDR3 contains 14 residues. Trimming took off 4 bases at V and 2 bases at J, with 9 bases between the two ends. Germline V gene sequence: CDR1 MGHDK, CDR2 SYGVNS.

V is TRBV19 and J is TRBJ1-1, with a possible D match to TRBD1 (5 bases). The V gene lost 5 bases and the J gene lost 4 bases, with 17 bases spanning the gap. CDR1 and CDR2 from the germline V gene are LNHDA and SQIVND (reference sequence). The CDR3 extends over 15 amino acids. The CDR3 coding sequence is TGTGCCAGTAGTCCCGGTCGCAGGGAAGTCACTGAAGCTTTCTTT. As protein: CASSPGRREVTEAFF.

The chain has TRBV15 and TRBJ1-2; 8 nucleotides align to TRBD1. J was trimmed by 2 bases and V by 8 bases; bases with no gene match: 10. The CDR3 sequence is 15 residues long. Germline V gives CDR1 LNHNV, CDR2 YYDKDF (reference sequence). CDR3 protein: CATSRGRQSNYGYTF. CDR3 in DNA: TGTGCCACCTCCAGGGGGCGCCAATCCAACTATGGCTACACCTTC.

This chain links TRBV11-2 with TRBJ1-3; the match to TRBD1 covers 12 bases. The germline gives CDR1 SGHAT, CDR2 FQNNGV. The CDR3 contains 16 residues. The J segment lost 4 bases and the V segment lost 7 bases, leaving 8 bases of the junction unmatched. In DNA, the CDR3 is TGTGCCAGCATCCCCGGGACAGGGGGCCCAGGAAACACCATATATTTT. Translating gives CASIPGTGGPGNTIYF.

The V call is TRBV7-8, the J call TRBJ2-3; D gene ambiguous. Trimming removed 5 bases at V and 6 bases at J, with 15 bases between. Per the germline V gene, CDR1 is SGHVS and CDR2 is FQNEAQ. The CDR3 length is 14 residues. CDR3 protein: CASSPRARADTQYF. The CDR3 nucleotides are TGTGCCAGCAGCCCCCGGGCCCGCGCGGATACGCAGTATTTT.

The chain recombines TRBV2 with TRBJ2-1, with TRBD2 matching over 12 bases. Losses at the gene ends were 5 bases for V and 4 bases for J; bases not matched to a gene: 3. Germline V gene lookup returns CDR1 SNHLY and CDR2 FYNNEI. There are 15 residues in the CDR3. DNA of the CDR3: TGTGCCAGCAGTAGGCTAGCGGGAGGGTACAATGAGCAGTTCTTC. Amino acids: CASSRLAGGYNEQFF.

The chain employs TRBV5-1 and TRBJ2-1; TRBD2 is a possible D gene (5 bases). V lost 1 base and J lost 1, with 12 bases in between. CDR1 and CDR2 (germline): SGHRS, YFSETQ. The CDR3 runs 16 residues. The CDR3: CASSLKGSASYNEQFF. The CDR3 DNA is TGCGCCAGCAGCTTGAAGGGTAGCGCATCCTACAATGAGCAGTTCTTC. The whole variable domain, filled in from reference TRBV5-1 and TRBJ2-1, reads KAGVTQTPRYLIKTRGQQVTLSCSPISGHRSVSWYQQTPGQGLQFLFEYFSETQRNKGNFPGRFSGRQFSNSRSEMNVSTLELGDSALYLCASSLKGSASYNEQFFGPGTRLTVL.

The gene calls are TRBV11-3 and TRBJ2-3, with 8 nucleotides matching TRBD2. This CDR3 is built from 14 residues. V trimming: 1 base; J trimming: 4 bases; junction bases outside the gene matches: 1. CDR1 is SGHNT and CDR2 is YENEEA in the germline V gene. This chain's CDR3 is CASSLGAGADTQYF. DNA of the CDR3: TGTGCCAGCAGCTTAGGAGCGGGGGCAGATACGCAGTATTTT.

V and J are TRBV27 and TRBJ2-5; a weak D match, TRBD1 (6 bases). Matching the DNA end better, TRBJ2-7 makes the J call doubtful. The germline CDR1 and CDR2 sequences are MNHEY and SMNVEV (reference sequence). The CDR3 runs 15 residues. The CDR3 coding sequence is TGTGCCAGCAGGTACACAGGGCATCCTACCTACGAGCAGTACTTC. Protein sequence: CASRYTGHPTYEQYF.

This chain connects TRBV5-4 to TRBJ2-7, with 9 nucleotides matching TRBD2. Trimming cost V 0 bases and J 1 base; bases outside gene matches: 8. CDR3 length: 17 amino acids. Looked up from germline, CDR1 is SGHNT and CDR2 is YYREEE (reference sequence). CDR3: CASSLGGGAANSYEQYF. DNA for the CDR3: TGTGCCAGCAGCTTGGGCGGGGGGGCCGCCAATTCCTACGAGCAGTACTTC. The full variable domain, rest sourced from reference TRBV5-4 and TRBJ2-7, is ETGVTQSPTHLIKTRGQQVTLRCSSQSGHNTVSWYQQALGQGPQFIFQYYREEENGRGNFPPRFSGLQFPNYSSELNVNALELDDSALYLCASSLGGGAANSYEQYFGPGTRLTVT.

The V and J genes are TRBV27 and TRBJ1-2; tentatively, D is TRBD1 (5 bases). CDR1 and CDR2 from the germline V gene are MNHEY and SMNVEV (reference sequence). V lost 0 bases to trimming and J lost 0 bases, with 14 bases between them. This CDR3 is 17 amino acids long. CDR3 DNA: TGTGCCAGCAGTTTATCGACACAGGTGGGGTCTAACTATGGCTACACCTTC. Its translation: CASSLSTQVGSNYGYTF.

The chain is built from TRBV2 and TRBJ2-7; possible D gene TRBD2, 6 bases. Trimming removed 6 bases at V and 2 bases at J, with 14 bases between. The CDR3 runs to 14 residues. CDR1 and CDR2 from the germline V gene are SNHLY and FYNNEI. CDR3 DNA: TGTGCCAGCAGAATGCTAGCGCCGACCTACGAGCAGTACTTC. It codes for CASRMLAPTYEQYF.

The rearrangement uses TRBV30 and TRBJ2-5, with D possibly TRBD2 on 6 matching bases. The CDR3 sequence is 11 residues long. Germline assignment: CDR1 GTSNPN and CDR2 SVGIG (reference sequence). Deletions cut 4 bases from V and 11 bases from J, with 14 bases between. The CDR3 here is CAWTLGGEQYF. Written as DNA, the CDR3 is TGTGCCTGGACCCTCGGGGGAGAGCAGTACTTC. The full variable domain, its missing parts supplied by reference TRBV30 and TRBJ2-5, is SQTIHQWPATLVQPVGSPLSLECTVEGTSNPNLYWYRQAAGRGLQLLFYSVGIGQISSEVPQNLSASRPQDRQFILSSKKLLLSDSGFYLCAWTLGGEQYFGPGTRLLVL.

V and J are TRBV19 and TRBJ2-5, with TRBD2 identical over 9 bases. CDR1 and CDR2 from the germline V gene are LNHDA and SQIVND (reference sequence). V gave up 10 bases and J gave up 5 bases; unmatched junction bases: 5. The CDR3 has 12 amino acids. The CDR3 loop reads CATSAGGETQYF. As DNA, the CDR3 is TGTGCCACATCAGCGGGAGGTGAGACCCAGTACTTC.

This chain joins TRBV28 and TRBJ2-1; D is uncertain. Germline loops: CDR1 MDHEN, CDR2 SYDVKM. This CDR3 is built from 14 residues. V shed 7 bases and J shed 2 bases, with 12 bases lying between them. CDR3 bases: TGTGCCAGCACTTCGGCTGTTACCTACAATGAGCAGTTCTTC. Translated, it gives CASTSAVTYNEQFF.